The 16 T cell receptor beta chains below all came from one sample that was sequenced in a study of T cells in tumors after PD-1 blockade (dated by TCRdb to about 2019). The library came from the immunoSEQ multiplex PCR assay. The table was pulled from immuneACCESS by TCRdb, which kept in-frame rearrangements only. Such tables lose some clones; where checked, under half of the loss comes from unresolved V genes, and the rest has no known cause. For this sample the table gives about 60,000 clones, of which approximately 79% were detected only once. Of the sample, approximately 4.5% falls within the top ten clones. In light of the paper, this sample's time point label describes: after anti-PD-1 therapy. Sequencing used PBMCs, obtained after anti-PD-1 treatment. These receptors were collected from a human donor with basal cell carcinoma.

The genes are TRBV30 and TRBJ1-4; D may be TRBD1 (6 bases). Per germline, CDR1 GTSNPN and CDR2 SVGIG (reference sequence). This CDR3 spans 13 amino acids. The V gene lost 2 bases and the J gene lost 8 bases, with 12 bases spanning the gap. As DNA, the CDR3 is TGTGCCTGGAGTAGGGGGTTGGGCGAAAAACTGTTTTTT. This sequence encodes CAWSRGLGEKLFF.

The chain couples TRBV6-5 to TRBJ1-6; D gene uncertain. Trimming removed 4 bases from V and 3 bases from J, with 13 bases in between. Germline V lookup: CDR1 MNHEY, CDR2 SVGAGI. The CDR3 spans 16 residues. CDR3 in DNA: TGTGCCAGCAGTTCTGTTAGGTTCGTCTATAATTCACCCCTCCACTTT. Translated, it gives CASSSVRFVYNSPLHF.

The rearrangement uses TRBV29-1 and TRBJ2-5; 7 bases line up with TRBD2. This CDR3 contains 15 residues. The trim removed 0 bases at V and 9 bases at J, leaving 13 bases unmatched. CDR1 SQVTM and CDR2 ANQGSEA come from the germline V gene. The chain's CDR3 is CSVEDRGGRRMAQYF. The CDR3 DNA reads TGCAGCGTTGAAGACCGCGGGGGAAGGCGCATGGCCCAGTACTTC.

The chain employs TRBV24-1 and TRBJ1-4, with D possibly being TRBD1 (6 bases). This CDR3 has 15 amino acids. The germline V gene encodes CDR1 KGHDR and CDR2 SFDVKD. V lost 2 bases to trimming and J lost 7 bases, with 13 bases between them. The CDR3: CATSDSGGAGEKLFF. The CDR3 coding sequence is TGTGCCACCAGTGATTCCGGGGGGGCAGGTGAAAAACTGTTTTTT.

V and J are TRBV19 and TRBJ2-6; D is ambiguous. V dropped 6 bases and J dropped 0 bases, with 3 bases sitting between them. CDR3 length equals 13 residues. Germline CDR1 is LNHDA and CDR2 is SQIVND (reference sequence). Written as DNA, the CDR3 is TGTGCCAGTAGCAGCTCTGGGGCCAACGTCCTGACTTTC. It is translated as CASSSSGANVLTF.

The rearrangement joins TRBV5-1 to TRBJ2-1, with 8 bases lining up with TRBD2. With 3 bases clipped from V and 0 bases from J, the junction kept 5 bases outside the gene matches. Per germline, CDR1 SGHRS and CDR2 YFSETQ. This CDR3 comprises 16 residues. The CDR3 reads CASSSIAGSSYNEQFF. In DNA form, the CDR3 reads TGCGCCAGCAGCTCCATAGCGGGGAGCTCCTACAATGAGCAGTTCTTC.

The gene calls are TRBV19 and TRBJ2-2; 12 bases fit TRBD2. CDR1 and CDR2 (germline): LNHDA, SQIVND (reference sequence). The CDR3 extends over 15 amino acids. J gave up 6 bases and V 5 bases, and 4 bases lay outside the gene matches. The chain's CDR3 is CASSHPSGGAGELFF. CDR3 DNA sequence: TGTGCCAGTAGTCACCCTAGCGGGGGGGCCGGGGAGCTGTTTTTT.

V gene TRBV6-5 combines with J gene TRBJ2-7, with D unresolved. The CDR3 is 15 amino acids. V was trimmed by 6 bases and J by 0 bases, leaving 15 bases between them. Germline-derived CDR1 and CDR2 are MNHEY and SVGAGI. CDR3: CASSPPGRSSYEQYF. The CDR3 nucleotides read TGTGCCAGCAGCCCCCCCGGGCGAAGCTCCTACGAGCAGTACTTC.

This clone was counted a few times. The gene calls are TRBV15 and TRBJ2-5; D is perhaps TRBD1 (6 bases). The CDR3 extends over 13 amino acids. Germline V gene lookup returns CDR1 LNHNV and CDR2 YYDKDF (reference sequence). V was cut by 3 bases and J by 2 bases, with 7 bases left in between. In DNA form, the CDR3 reads TGTGCCACCAGCAGCGACAGGCAAGAGACCCAGTACTTC. Its protein product is CATSSDRQETQYF.

The chain is built from TRBV3-1 (or the pseudogene TRBV3-2) and TRBJ2-1, with D perhaps being TRBD1 or TRBD2 (5 bases each). The CDR3 runs 14 residues. V was trimmed by 0 bases and J by 9 bases, leaving 12 bases between them. Looked up from germline, CDR1 is LGHDT and CDR2 is YNNKEL (reference sequence). CDR3 nucleotide sequence: TGTGCCAGCAGCCAAGAAGGAACTGGGGGTGAGCAGTTCTTC. The encoded protein is CASSQEGTGGEQFF.

This clone has just a few counts. The chain joins TRBV27 to TRBJ2-5; 12 nucleotides match TRBD2. With V trimmed by 3 bases and J by 3 bases, 5 bases remained unmatched. The germline V gene encodes CDR1 MNHEY and CDR2 SMNVEV (reference sequence). This CDR3 has 16 residues. CDR3 amino acids: CASSFRTSGAEETQYF. The DNA of the CDR3 is TGTGCCAGCAGTTTCAGGACTAGCGGGGCCGAAGAGACCCAGTACTTC.

The chain combines TRBV6-5 with TRBJ2-2; 7 bases align to TRBD1. Trimming at V came to 1 base and at J to 5 bases, leaving 7 bases not matched to a gene. Germline V gene data show CDR1 as MNHEY and CDR2 as SVGAGI. This CDR3 spans 16 amino acids. As DNA, the CDR3 is TGTGCCAGCAGTTACTGGGGGACAGAAAAAACCGGGGAGCTGTTTTTT. Protein product: CASSYWGTEKTGELFF.

The V call is TRBV3-1 (or the pseudogene TRBV3-2), the J call TRBJ2-3, with no clear D. V lost 1 base and J 2 bases, leaving 13 bases between the germline ends. The CDR3 has 16 amino acids. In germline, CDR1 is LGHDT, CDR2 YNNKEL (reference sequence). This chain's CDR3 is CASSQGNSQLTDTQYF. CDR3 nucleotides: TGTGCCAGCAGCCAAGGAAATAGCCAACTCACAGATACGCAGTATTTT.

This chain connects TRBV5-1 to TRBJ1-4; TRBD1 aligns across 9 bases. Germline trimming cut 5 bases from V and 0 bases from J; bases unmatched to any gene: 5. Germline V CDR1 and CDR2: SGHRS, YFSETQ. CDR3 length: 16 residues. The CDR3 sequence is CASRAGTGTTNEKLFF. The CDR3 DNA reads TGCGCCAGCAGAGCCGGGACAGGGACAACTAATGAAAAACTGTTTTTT.

The chain employs TRBV6-4 and TRBJ2-2; 11 bases align to TRBD2. Germline trimming cut 7 bases from V and 5 bases from J; bases unmatched to any gene: 3. The CDR3 is 14 amino acids. Germline CDR1 MRHNA, CDR2 SNTAGT. CDR3 DNA sequence: TGTGCCAGCAAGGCTAGCGGGGGGACCGGGGAGCTGTTTTTT. Translation: CASKASGGTGELFF.

V gene TRBV9 combines with J gene TRBJ1-1; tentative D call: TRBD1 (5 bases). V shed 0 bases and J shed 4 bases, with 13 bases lying between them. CDR1 and CDR2 (germline): SGDLS, YYNGEE. CDR3 length equals 15 residues. The DNA of the CDR3 is TGTGCCAGCAGCGTAGTAAGAGGGGATTCCACTGAAGCTTTCTTT. It translates to CASSVVRGDSTEAFF.